The 14 T cell receptor beta chains below all came from one sample that was sequenced in a study of post-analysis software for immune sequencing data. General study findings and limits: Five TRBV segments were significantly more frequent in patients than in controls. TRBV5-6, TRBV5-1 and TRBV20-1 were among these segments.

Unique molecular identifiers were built into the TCR beta cDNA libraries. MiXCR, applied by TCRdb to the PCR reads, yields one record per CDR3 protein. The sample lists approximately 730,000 distinct CDR3 sequences; 30% were seen once. These receptors have no known antigen. The sample was blood. The receptors were sampled from a girl under 18 with multiple sclerosis.

CDR3 sequence: CASKEALANYGYTF. CDR3 bases: TGTGCCAGCAAGGAGGCTCTAGCTAACTATGGCTACACCTTC. The chain employs TRBV28 and TRBJ1-2; no clear D gene. Trimming removed 7 bases at V and 0 bases at J, with 12 bases between. The germline V gene encodes CDR1 MDHEN and CDR2 SYDVKM. The CDR3 runs to 14 residues.

The rearrangement links TRBV6-6 to TRBJ1-5; D gene uncertain. Germline V gene lookup returns CDR1 MNHNY and CDR2 SVGAGI (reference sequence). The CDR3 is 14 amino acids. V dropped 6 bases and J dropped 3 bases, with 12 bases sitting between them. The CDR3 DNA reads as TGTGCCAGCAGAGAGGACGGATTCAATCAGCCCCAGCATTTT. Its protein is CASREDGFNQPQHF.

Only a few counts were recorded for this clonotype. V and J are TRBV19 and TRBJ1-2; D remains unclear. Germline V gene lookup returns CDR1 LNHDA and CDR2 SQIVND (reference sequence). V lost 3 bases and J 2 bases, leaving 7 bases between the germline ends. The CDR3 consists of 13 residues. This chain's CDR3 is CASSIEQNYGYTF. CDR3 in DNA: TGTGCCAGTAGTATCGAACAGAACTATGGCTACACCTTC.

This rearrangement joins TRBV12-3 or TRBV12-4 to TRBJ1-5; maybe TRBD1 (6 bases). V was cut by 2 bases and J by 3 bases, with 14 bases left in between. This CDR3 has 16 amino acids. Written as DNA, the CDR3 is TGTGCCAGCAGTTTAAGGGGGAGTCTTACCAATCAGCCCCAGCATTTT. The encoded protein is CASSLRGSLTNQPQHF.

Here the CDR3 reads CASSLRGTSGYTF. The CDR3 bases are TGTGCCAGCAGCCTCCGGGGGACGAGCGGCTACACCTTC. The chain combines TRBV3-1 with TRBJ1-2, with D possibly matching TRBD1 (5 bases). The V gene lost 4 bases and the J gene lost 8 bases, with 14 bases spanning the gap. The germline V gene encodes CDR1 LGHDT and CDR2 YNNKEL (reference sequence). This CDR3 spans 13 amino acids.

Only a few counts were recorded for this clonotype. The CDR3 loop is CASSLRGGHEQYF. The DNA of the CDR3 is TGTGCCAGCAGCTTACGCGGCGGGCACGAGCAGTACTTC. The chain links TRBV7-9 to TRBJ2-7, with D perhaps TRBD2 (5 bases). V lost 2 bases to trimming and J lost 5 bases, with 10 bases between them. The germline V gene encodes CDR1 SEHNR and CDR2 FQNEAQ (reference sequence). The CDR3 is made up of 13 amino acids.

The rearrangement uses TRBV25-1 and TRBJ2-1, with 7 nucleotides matching TRBD2. V shed 7 bases and J 9 bases; nucleotides not matched to a gene: 6. The CDR3 runs to 12 residues. Per germline, CDR1 MGHDK and CDR2 SYGVNS. The chain's CDR3 is CASISREGEQFF. In nucleotides, the CDR3 is TGTGCCAGCATATCCAGGGAGGGTGAGCAGTTCTTC.

This clonotype turned up a few times. V is TRBV20-1 and J is TRBJ2-4; D may be TRBD1 or TRBD2 (5 bases each). The J call could be wrong; TRBJ2-7 is a better fit for the DNA end. The CDR3 extends over 14 amino acids. Germline CDR1 reads DFQATT; CDR2 reads SNEGSKA (reference sequence). CDR3 amino acids: CSARTGTLSYEQYF. The CDR3 region has the DNA TGCAGTGCTCGTACCGGGACCCTTTCCTACGAGCAGTACTTC.

The sample holds one count of this clonotype. The CDR3 is CSVGQGSTEAFF. The DNA of the CDR3 is TGCAGCGTCGGACAGGGGTCCACTGAAGCTTTCTTT. V gene TRBV29-1 combines with J gene TRBJ1-1; TRBD1 agrees at 9 bases. J was trimmed by 4 bases and V by 6 bases; bases with no gene match: 3. Germline CDR1 reads SQVTM; CDR2 reads ANQGSEA. The CDR3 totals 12 residues.

The V gene is TRBV5-5, the J gene TRBJ1-4; the match to TRBD1 covers 11 bases. The ends lost 4 bases at V and 7 bases at J; junction bases unmatched: 6. Germline V gene data show CDR1 as SGHKS and CDR2 as YYEKEE (reference sequence). The CDR3 loop spans 15 amino acids. This CDR3 reads CASSGGQGGSEKLFF. CDR3 nucleotides: TGTGCCAGCAGCGGGGGACAGGGGGGGAGTGAAAAACTGTTTTTT.

The chain has TRBV20-1 and TRBJ1-2; D perhaps matches TRBD1 (6 bases). Trimming left V 3 bases short and J 8 bases short, with 22 bases between. Germline values: CDR1 DFQATT, CDR2 SNEGSKA (reference sequence). The CDR3 is 15 amino acids. The CDR3 nucleotides read TGCAGTGCTAGGCACGGAGGACAGCGTTTTCGGGGCTACACCTTC. Residues: CSARHGGQRFRGYTF.

This clonotype appeared a few times. V and J are TRBV20-1 and TRBJ2-1, with D maybe TRBD1 (6 bases). Trimming removed 0 bases from V and 4 bases from J, with 13 bases in between. Germline CDR1 DFQATT, CDR2 SNEGSKA (reference sequence). CDR3 length: 15 residues. The CDR3 DNA reads as TGCAGTGCTAGAGATCAAGCAGGGGTTTACAATGAGCAGTTCTTC. Encoded protein: CSARDQAGVYNEQFF.

A note on this clonotype: One junction end does not reproduce the germline sequence, and a read error may be involved. The rearrangement uses TRBV15 and TRBJ2-3, with TRBD1 identical over 7 bases. The CDR3 covers 13 residues. Looked up from germline, CDR1 is LNHNV and CDR2 is YYDKDF (reference sequence). The CDR3 bases are TGTGCCACCAGCAGTAACAGGGGTTATACACAGTATTTT. It codes for CATSSNRGYTQYF.

This clonotype has more than one count but fewer than ten. The V gene is TRBV29-1, the J gene TRBJ2-3, with unresolved D. The CDR3 has 13 amino acids. Germline V gene lookup returns CDR1 SQVTM and CDR2 ANQGSEA. V was cut by 2 bases and J by 3 bases, with 9 bases left in between. CDR3 region: CSVEKGPTDTQYF. As DNA, the CDR3 is TGCAGCGTTGAAAAGGGTCCGACAGATACGCAGTATTTT.